Given below is one T cell receptor (beta chain) in context. The entry originates in a study of early T cells in non-severe SARS-CoV-2 infection. About the study: Sequenced bulk RNA came from whole blood that was unsorted, and chains were unpaired.

Tagging with unique molecular identifiers was applied to individual cDNA molecules. Each CDR3 protein gets one entry after TCRdb re-called the 5' RACE reads with MiXCR. The sample lists roughly 51,000 distinct CDR3 sequences, about 6.2% occurring once. V was shortened by 3 bases and J by 11 bases, with 5 bases between the two germline ends. CDR3 length equals 10 residues. The source is an adult who was a healthcare worker with PCR-confirmed SARS-CoV-2 infection or an uninfected control (not recorded which). The chain carries TRBV12-3 or TRBV12-4 and TRBJ2-1; no definite D call. Sequences were obtained from whole blood. Here the CDR3 reads CASSLAQQFF. The CDR3 DNA reads as TGTGCCAGCAGTTTGGCGCAGCAGTTCTTC.